These T cell receptor beta chains were read from a single sample in a study of cytomegalovirus exposure and HLA in healthy donors. Profiling relied on immunoSEQ multiplex PCR, and the TCRdb table lists in-frame clones only, not all of them. The sample includes about 170,000 clones, approximately 70% of them seen just once. Sequencing was performed on PBMCs. The source is a human donor in good health. The CDR3 runs from the conserved cysteine through the conserved F or W. The D gene is left open where the match is weak. Clone size, where shown, is once, few, many, or a class for clones that have expanded.

v_call,j_call,clone_size,d_call,cdr3_nt,cdr3_aa
TRBV7-8,TRBJ2-2,NA,NA,TGTGCCAGCACCCCCTCCAGGGTTGTTATCGGGGGGCTGTTTTTT,CASTPSRVVIGGLFF
TRBV11-2,TRBJ1-1,NA,TRBD1,TGTGCCAGCAGCCAGACAGGGATTGAAGCTTTCTTT,CASSQTGIEAFF
TRBV18,TRBJ2-7,few,NA,TGTGCCAGCTCACTCGACTCAGGGTACGAGCAGTACTTC,CASSLDSGYEQYF
TRBV7-3,TRBJ2-1,few,NA,TGTGCCAGCAGCTTAACTGGGGGGTACAATGAGCAGTTCTTC,CASSLTGGYNEQFF
TRBV7-7,TRBJ2-7,NA,NA,TGTGCTAGCAGCTTGGCGCAGGGCCCCTACGAGCAGTACTTC,CASSLAQGPYEQYF
TRBV5-6,TRBJ1-5,NA,NA,TGTGCCAGCAGCTTGGCGGGGGGCCACGGTCAGCCCCAGCATTTT,CASSLAGGHGQPQHF
TRBV7-3,TRBJ2-1,NA,NA,TGTGCCAGCAGCGGCCAGGGTTACGGTGAGCAGTTCTTC,CASSGQGYGEQFF
TRBV4-1,TRBJ2-3,NA,NA,TGCGCCAGCAGCCAAATGACAGGACGCACAGATACGCAGTATTTT,CASSQMTGRTDTQYF
TRBV5-4,TRBJ2-4,NA,NA,TGTGCCAGCAGCTTGGACGAAGTACTAGCCAAAAACATTCAGTACTTC,CASSLDEVLAKNIQYF
TRBV2,TRBJ1-2,few,TRBD1,TGTGCCACCCGCCCCGGGACAGCTAACTATGGCTACACCTTC,CATRPGTANYGYTF
TRBV29-1,TRBJ2-2,NA,NA,TGCAGCGCCGAGTCCAGGGCGAACACCGGGGAGCTGTTTTTT,CSAESRANTGELFF
TRBV30,TRBJ1-3,few,TRBD1,TGTGCCTGGAGTGTACAGGGGGGGGGAAACACCATATATTTT,CAWSVQGGGNTIYF
TRBV7-9,TRBJ1-1,NA,NA,TGTGCCAGCAGCTTAGGTCAGTCAGGGAAGGGCACTGAAGCTTTCTTT,CASSLGQSGKGTEAFF
TRBV7-3,TRBJ2-7,NA,TRBD2,TGTGCCAGCAGCTCGAGCGGGGGGGCTCCCTACGAGCAGTACTTC,CASSSSGGAPYEQYF
TRBV6-1,TRBJ1-5,NA,NA,TGTGCCAGCAATATCAGGGGAGGGAGTCAGCCCCAGCATTTT,CASNIRGGSQPQHF
TRBV4-2,TRBJ2-7,few,TRBD1,TGTGCCAGCAGCCAACCCCCCCGGGACAGGGCGGGGGACGAGCAGTACTTC,CASSQPPRDRAGDEQYF
TRBV7-9,TRBJ2-7,few,NA,TGTGCCAGCAGCTTAGGGGGCGTCAACGAGCAGTACTTC,CASSLGGVNEQYF
TRBV7-3,TRBJ1-2,NA,TRBD1,TGTGCCAGCAGTCTCGGGACAGGGGGCTTCCAAGGCTATGGCTACACCTTC,CASSLGTGGFQGYGYTF
TRBV4-1,TRBJ2-7,NA,NA,TGCGCCAGCAGCCAAGAGCTGAGCGAGACCTACGAGCAGTACTTC,CASSQELSETYEQYF
TRBV7-9,TRBJ2-5,NA,NA,TGTGCCAGCAGCTCCCCTAATGAAGAGACCCAGTACTTC,CASSSPNEETQYF
TRBV6-5,TRBJ2-5,few,TRBD1,TGTGCCACTATGGGGAGACAGGGGGCTGAAGAGACCCAGTACTTC,CATMGRQGAEETQYF
TRBV11-1,TRBJ2-7,once,TRBD1,TGTGCCAGCAGCTCCCGGGACAGGGATCACGAGCAGTACTTC,CASSSRDRDHEQYF
TRBV7-9,TRBJ2-7,NA,NA,TGTGCCAGCACCCCGAGAGGCCAAAGAACCTACGAGCAGTACTTC,CASTPRGQRTYEQYF
TRBV25-1,TRBJ2-5,NA,NA,TGTGCCAGCAGCCGTTACGGGGGTGGGGAGACCCAGTACTTC,CASSRYGGGETQYF
TRBV27,TRBJ2-3,once,TRBD2,TGTGCCAGCAGTCGCCCGGGACTAGCGGGCGAGGCAGATACGCAGTATTTT,CASSRPGLAGEADTQYF
TRBV2,TRBJ1-5,few,TRBD1,TGTGCCAGCAAAGGGACAGGGAGTTATCAGCCCCAGCATTTT,CASKGTGSYQPQHF
TRBV27,TRBJ2-2,NA,TRBD1,TGTGCCAGCAGTTTTCTAGACAGGGGGGGTACCGGGGAGCTGTTTTTT,CASSFLDRGGTGELFF
TRBV5-1,TRBJ2-7,NA,TRBD1,TGCGCCAGCGGGCGGGACAGGTACTCCTACGAGCAGTACTTC,CASGRDRYSYEQYF
TRBV19,TRBJ1-1,NA,NA,TGTGCCAGTAGTATGGGAGTACTGAACACTGAAGCTTTCTTT,CASSMGVLNTEAFF
TRBV4-3,TRBJ2-7,NA,TRBD1,TGCGCCAGCAGCCAGTCCCCCCTGTACGGGACAGGGGAAACCTACGAGCAGTACTTC,CASSQSPLYGTGETYEQYF
TRBV5-4,TRBJ1-1,once,NA,TGTGCCAGCAGCGCGACATACAGGGTCGTGAACACTGAAGCTTTCTTT,CASSATYRVVNTEAFF
TRBV7-8,TRBJ2-1,few,TRBD2,TGTGCCAGCACCCGGCGTTTAGAGGGGCGGGGGAATGAGCAGTTCTTC,CASTRRLEGRGNEQFF
TRBV5-5,TRBJ1-5,few,TRBD1,TGTGCCAGCAGCTTGGTACAGGGGTTATGGCCCCAGCATTTT,CASSLVQGLWPQHF
TRBV2,TRBJ2-3,NA,TRBD1,TGTGCCATCCAGGGGGTAGTCGCAGATACGCAGTATTTT,CAIQGVVADTQYF
TRBV7-3,TRBJ1-1,few,NA,TGTGCCAGCAGCGACTCAATGTTCCTCACTGAAGCTTTCTTT,CASSDSMFLTEAFF
TRBV27,TRBJ2-7,NA,TRBD2,TGTGCCAGCAGTCCGGGACTAGCGGGGGGGTCGGCCCCCATTAGAGAGCAGTACTTC,CASSPGLAGGSAPIREQYF
TRBV4-3,TRBJ2-7,few,NA,TGCGCCAGCAGCCAAGATACAGGATCCTACGAGCAGTACTTC,CASSQDTGSYEQYF
TRBV4-1,TRBJ2-7,NA,TRBD2,TGCGCCAGCAGCCAACTATTTTTAGCGGGCTACGAGCAGTACTTC,CASSQLFLAGYEQYF
TRBV9,TRBJ2-5,once,TRBD2,TGTGCCAGCGACGTTGGCGGGGGGGCAACAGAGACCCAGTACTTC,CASDVGGGATETQYF
TRBV7-2,TRBJ2-1,NA,TRBD2,TGTGCCAGCAGCTTAGCAGCGGGGGAGTACAATGAGCAGTTCTTC,CASSLAAGEYNEQFF
TRBV9,TRBJ2-2,NA,NA,TGTGCCAGCAGCGTAGCTACGGACACCGGGGAGCTGTTTTTT,CASSVATDTGELFF
TRBV23-1,TRBJ2-6,NA,NA,TGCGCCAGCAGTCAATCGAAACGGGATTCAACTGGGGCCAACGTCCTGACTTTC,CASSQSKRDSTGANVLTF
TRBV27,TRBJ1-5,NA,TRBD1,TGTGCCAGCAGCCAGGGGGCCGATCAGCCCCAGCATTTT,CASSQGADQPQHF
TRBV10-1,TRBJ2-7,NA,NA,TGCGCCAGCAGTGAGTCGCCAGGGCCCTCCTACGAGCAGTACTTC,CASSESPGPSYEQYF
TRBV10-2,TRBJ1-5,NA,NA,TGCGCCAGCAGTGAACAGGGCAATCAGCCCCAGCATTTT,CASSEQGNQPQHF
TRBV4-1,TRBJ1-6,NA,TRBD1,TGCGCCAGCAGCCAAGAATTAACAGGGGGAAGGAATTCACCCCTCCACTTT,CASSQELTGGRNSPLHF
TRBV30,TRBJ2-3,few,NA,TGTGCCTGCACAGGAGTGGGGACAGATACGCAGTATTTT,CACTGVGTDTQYF
TRBV7-2,TRBJ1-1,NA,NA,TGTGCCAGCAGCGCCCTTAGGGGGAACACTGAAGCTTTCTTT,CASSALRGNTEAFF
TRBV6-1,TRBJ2-1,once,NA,TGTGCCAGCAGTGAAGGGCGTTGGCGGGGGCCCTACAATGAGCAGTTCTTC,CASSEGRWRGPYNEQFF
TRBV11-2,TRBJ2-7,few,NA,TGTGCCAGCAGCGTCGGGTCCACCTACGAGCAGTACTTC,CASSVGSTYEQYF
TRBV10-3,TRBJ2-3,NA,TRBD2,TGTGCCATCAGTGTGGAGCGGGGGGTTAATACGCAGTATTTT,CAISVERGVNTQYF
TRBV6-6,TRBJ1-5,NA,TRBD1,TGTGCCAGCAGTTACCACAGGGGGGAAGGCAATCAGCCCCAGCATTTT,CASSYHRGEGNQPQHF